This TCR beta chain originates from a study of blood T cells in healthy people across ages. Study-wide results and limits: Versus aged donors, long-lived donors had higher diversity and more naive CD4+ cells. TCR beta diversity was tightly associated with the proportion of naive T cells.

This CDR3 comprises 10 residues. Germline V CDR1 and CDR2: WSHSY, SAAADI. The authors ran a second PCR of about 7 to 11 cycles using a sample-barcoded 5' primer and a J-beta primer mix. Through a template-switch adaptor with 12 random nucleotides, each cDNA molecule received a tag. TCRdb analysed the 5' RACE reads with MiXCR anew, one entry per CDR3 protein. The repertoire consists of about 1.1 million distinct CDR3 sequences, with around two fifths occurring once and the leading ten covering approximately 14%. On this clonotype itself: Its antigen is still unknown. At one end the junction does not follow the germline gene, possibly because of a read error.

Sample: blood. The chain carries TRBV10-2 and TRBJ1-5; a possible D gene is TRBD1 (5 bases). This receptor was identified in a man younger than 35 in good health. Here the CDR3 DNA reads TGCGCCGGCAGGGATCAGCCCCAGCATTTT. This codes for CAGRDQPQHF.